The clone carrying this T cell receptor beta chain was detected ten times or more. Its matching antigen is unknown. These data are taken from a study of identical twins' blood T cells. The study, taken as a whole, reports: Shared CDR3 clonotype counts tracked mainly the product of cloneset sizes. Top TCRbeta clonotypes were shared more with twin than unrelated donors.

TCRdb passed the 5' RACE reads through MiXCR, listing each CDR3 protein once. The table shows 300,000 to 400,000 distinct CDR3 sequences, with roughly 28% occurring only once. V lost 6 bases to trimming and J lost 3 bases, with 2 bases between them. The CDR3 has 11 residues. This receptor was taken from a woman aged 18-55 years in good health. The chain recombines TRBV12-3 or TRBV12-4 with TRBJ2-2; D is ambiguous. Sequencing input: PBMCs. CDR3 loop: CASRYTGELFF. CDR3 bases: TGTGCCAGCAGATACACCGGGGAGCTGTTTTTT.